This TCR beta chain stems from a study of shared clonotypes between healthy human individuals. Trimming removed 3 bases from V and 0 bases from J, with 8 bases in between. This CDR3 is built from 14 residues. The repertoire was sequenced with immunoSEQ multiplex PCR; TCRdb's copy has only in-frame clones and lacks some. The table shows hundreds of thousands of clones, with 60% to 80% occurring only once. This clonotype was sampled from a woman in her thirties in good health. The sequenced sample consisted of memory CD4+ T cells sorted from blood. Subset given: CD45RA-negative fraction. The rearrangement joins TRBV5-3 to TRBJ2-3; the D gene is possibly TRBD1 (5 bases). TRBV5-3 is an ORF; its function is uncertain. DNA for the CDR3: TGTGCCAGAAGCTGCAGACAGAGCACAGATACGCAGTATTTT. Amino acid sequence: CARSCRQSTDTQYF.